Listed here are 25 T cell receptor beta chains from one sample, sequenced in a study of cytomegalovirus exposure and HLA in healthy donors. A multiplex PCR was run with 60 Vbeta primers and 13 Jbeta primers. Profiling relied on immunoSEQ multiplex PCR, and the TCRdb table lists in-frame clones only, not all of them. Found here are under 200,000 clones, about 79% of them singletons; the top ten hold about 14%. Sample: PBMCs. All receptors come from a man in his forties or fifties in good health and CMV-seropositive.

The CDR3 spells CASSQPGQTSGNTIYF. CDR3 sequence (DNA): TGCGCCAGCAGCCAACCCGGACAGACTTCTGGAAACACCATATATTTT. J is TRBJ1-3 and V is TRBV4-1, with D maybe TRBD1 (6 bases). The CDR3 is 16 amino acids. V lost 2 bases and J 1 base, leaving 12 bases between the germline ends. The germline V gene encodes CDR1 MGHRA and CDR2 YSYEKL.

The V call is TRBV9, the J call TRBJ1-1; a possible D gene is TRBD1 (5 bases). This CDR3 spans 15 amino acids. With 0 bases removed from V and 1 base from J, the gap between germline ends came to 10 bases. CDR1 and CDR2 (germline): SGDLS, YYNGEE. The CDR3 spells CASSVGQYPNTEAFF. The CDR3 nucleotides are TGTGCCAGCAGCGTAGGACAGTACCCGAACACTGAAGCTTTCTTT.

The chain is built from TRBV4-1 and TRBJ1-5; D unresolved. The CDR3 totals 15 residues. The germline CDR1 and CDR2 sequences are MGHRA and YSYEKL. Trimming removed 0 bases from V and 7 bases from J, with 13 bases in between. CDR3 nucleotides: TGCGCCAGCAGCCAAGATTGGCCAGAAAGACAGCCCCAGCATTTT. Translating gives CASSQDWPERQPQHF.

The V gene is TRBV6-5, the J gene TRBJ2-7, with 7 bases identical to TRBD1. CDR3 length equals 15 residues. The V and J ends lost 5 bases and 0 bases, in that order; junction bases with no gene match: 7. Germline values: CDR1 MNHEY, CDR2 SVGAGI. This CDR3 is CASSPADRVSYEQYF. The DNA for the CDR3 is TGTGCCAGCAGTCCCGCCGACAGGGTCTCCTACGAGCAGTACTTC.

This chain uses TRBV19 with TRBJ1-4; TRBD1 agrees at 8 bases. Per germline, CDR1 LNHDA and CDR2 SQIVND (reference sequence). This CDR3 has 12 residues. This CDR3 is CVTRGQGEKLFF. The CDR3 DNA reads as TGTGTCACTCGTGGACAGGGTGAAAAACTGTTTTTT.

This clone was picked up one time. The chain links TRBV6-6 to TRBJ1-3; 7 bases map to TRBD1. The CDR3 length is 15 residues. Germline V gene lookup returns CDR1 MNHNY and CDR2 SVGAGI (reference sequence). The V and J ends lost 2 bases and 1 base, in that order; junction bases with no gene match: 2. CDR3 sequence: CASSYQGESGNTIYF. In DNA form, the CDR3 reads TGTGCCAGCAGTTACCAGGGGGAATCTGGAAACACCATATATTTT.

The V gene is TRBV2, the J gene TRBJ2-1; 9 bases map to TRBD2. The germline V gene encodes CDR1 SNHLY and CDR2 FYNNEI. The CDR3 loop spans 16 amino acids. V was clipped by 5 bases and J by 9 bases; unmatched bases: 14. CDR3 loop: CASSPRGLAGAGEQFF. CDR3 nucleotide sequence: TGTGCCAGCAGTCCGCGGGGATTAGCGGGGGCCGGTGAGCAGTTCTTC.

This clone was counted only a few times. V is TRBV11-2 and J is TRBJ1-2, with D perhaps TRBD1 (6 bases). V was clipped by 5 bases and J by 3 bases, with 10 bases between them. Germline CDR1 SGHAT, CDR2 FQNNGV. This CDR3 is 13 amino acids long. The CDR3 protein is CASSPRQDYGYTF. The CDR3 nucleotides are TGTGCCAGCAGCCCCCGACAGGACTATGGCTACACCTTC.

In this sample, this clone turned up once. The V gene is TRBV4-3, the J gene TRBJ2-5; 9 bases agree with TRBD1. With V trimmed by 1 base and J by 5 bases, 8 bases remained unmatched. Germline CDR1 and CDR2: LGHNA and YSLEER. The CDR3 covers 16 residues. The CDR3: CASSQGPGQGVETQYF. The CDR3 DNA follows: TGCGCCAGCAGCCAAGGCCCGGGACAGGGTGTCGAGACCCAGTACTTC.

The V and J genes are TRBV28 and TRBJ1-1; 8 bases are a match to TRBD1. Germline V CDR1 and CDR2: MDHEN, SYDVKM. The CDR3 runs to 15 residues. The V gene end was trimmed by 5 bases and the J gene end by 7 bases; junction bases not matched to a gene: 12. Here the CDR3 DNA reads TGTGCCAGCAGTCCGTCCGGGACAGGTATGGTTGAAGCTTTCTTT. Translating gives CASSPSGTGMVEAFF.

In this sample, this clone turned up once. This chain connects TRBV25-1 to TRBJ2-7; 9 nucleotides match TRBD1. V lost 4 bases to trimming and J lost 3 bases; unmatched junction nucleotides: 10. The CDR3 is made up of 16 amino acids. CDR1 is MGHDK and CDR2 is SYGVNS in the germline V gene. In DNA, the CDR3 is TGTGCCAGCAGTGCAGACCGGGACAGGGAGGACTACGAGCAGTACGTC. Translation gives CASSADRDREDYEQYV.

V and J are TRBV27 and TRBJ2-7; 7 nucleotides align to TRBD2. Trimming took 6 bases from V and 3 from J; bases not matched to a gene: 5. The germline V gene encodes CDR1 MNHEY and CDR2 SMNVEV (reference sequence). The CDR3 extends over 13 amino acids. The CDR3 DNA reads as TGTGCCAGCAGAGGTGGCGGGAGCTACGAGCAGTACTTC. It encodes CASRGGGSYEQYF.

The gene calls are TRBV10-1 and TRBJ2-3; D is undetermined. This CDR3 contains 15 residues. Trimming removed 2 bases from V and 0 bases from J, with 9 bases in between. CDR1 is WNHNN and CDR2 is SYGVQD in the germline V gene (reference sequence). The CDR3 nucleotides read TGCGCCAGCAGTGAGGGAGTCTCTAGCACAGATACGCAGTATTTT. Protein sequence: CASSEGVSSTDTQYF.

A remark on this clone: A read error may produce the germline difference seen at one junction end. V gene TRBV15 combines with J gene TRBJ1-5; D unclear. The CDR3 totals 16 residues. The germline CDR1 and CDR2 sequences are LNHNV and YYDKDF (reference sequence). DNA of the CDR3: TGTGCCACAAGCACCCCAATAGTAGATCGCAATCAGCCCCAGCATTTT. It specifies CATSTPIVDRNQPQHF. The complete variable domain, with remaining parts taken from reference TRBV15 and TRBJ1-5, reads DAMVIQNPRYQVTQFGKPVTLSCSQTLNHNVMYWYQQKSSQAPKLLFHYYDKDFNNEADTPDNFQSRRPNTSFCFLDIRSPGLGDTAMYLCATSTPIVDRNQPQHFGDGTRLSIL.

This chain links TRBV15 with TRBJ2-5; TRBD1 agrees at 7 bases. The CDR3 is 15 amino acids. In germline, CDR1 is LNHNV, CDR2 YYDKDF (reference sequence). Trimming cost V 1 base and J 1 base; bases outside gene matches: 3. This chain's CDR3 is CATSRAWDSQETQYF. In DNA, the CDR3 is TGTGCCACCAGCAGAGCGTGGGACAGCCAAGAGACCCAGTACTTC.

The chain recombines TRBV11-2 with TRBJ1-1; D is possibly TRBD1 (5 bases). The CDR3 consists of 14 residues. Germline V gene data show CDR1 as SGHAT and CDR2 as FQNNGV. With 4 bases removed from V and 6 bases from J, the gap between germline ends came to 15 bases. The CDR3 DNA is TGTGCCAGCAGCTCCCGTGGAGGGGTTGCTGAAGCTTTCTTT. It encodes CASSSRGGVAEAFF.

The V gene is TRBV5-4, the J gene TRBJ2-1; 15 positions agree with TRBD2. V shed 6 bases and J 5 bases; nucleotides not matched to a gene: 6. The germline V gene encodes CDR1 SGHNT and CDR2 YYREEE (reference sequence). The CDR3 runs to 16 residues. This chain's CDR3 is CASTRTSGGENNEQFF. The CDR3 DNA follows: TGTGCCAGCACCCGGACTAGCGGGGGGGAAAACAATGAGCAGTTCTTC.

V gene TRBV11-2 combines with J gene TRBJ1-6; TRBD1 matches 9 bases. J gave up 9 bases and V 2 bases, and 2 bases lay outside the gene matches. CDR3 length equals 14 residues. Germline V gives CDR1 SGHAT, CDR2 FQNNGV. CDR3 residues: CASSLRTGASPLHF. The CDR3, as DNA: TGTGCCAGCAGCTTACGGACAGGGGCTTCACCCCTCCACTTT.

This clone was recorded once. CDR3 DNA sequence: TGTGCCAGCAGCTTTTATGGACTTAGTGAGACCCAGTACTTC. Translation: CASSFYGLSETQYF. This chain connects TRBV7-2 to TRBJ2-5; D might be TRBD2 (5 bases). The CDR3 covers 14 residues. Germline CDR1 SGHTA, CDR2 FQGNSA. V lost 3 bases and J lost 5, with 13 bases in between.

CDR3 sequence (DNA): TGTGCCAGCAGGCACCGGGACAGCTACGAGCAGTACTTC. Its translation: CASRHRDSYEQYF. The V and J genes are TRBV6-5 and TRBJ2-7; the match to TRBD1 covers 7 bases. This CDR3 has 13 residues. The V gene's germline CDR1 is MNHEY and CDR2 SVGAGI. V trimming: 6 bases; J trimming: 3 bases; junction bases outside the gene matches: 5.

The chain is built from TRBV4-2 and TRBJ2-3; possibly TRBD2 for D (5 bases). The CDR3 spans 15 residues. V lost 1 base and J 5 bases, leaving 13 bases between the germline ends. Per germline, CDR1 LGHNA and CDR2 YNFKEQ. In DNA, the CDR3 is TGTGCCAGCAGCCAAGCGGGCCCACGGGAAGATACGCAGTATTTT. Protein: CASSQAGPREDTQYF.

The chain links TRBV18 to TRBJ2-3, with D perhaps TRBD1 (5 bases). Germline CDR1 is KGHSH and CDR2 is LQKENI. This CDR3 comprises 16 residues. The V end was cut by 3 bases, the J end by 0 bases, with 13 bases between. CDR3 sequence (DNA): TGTGCCAGCTCACCCCAGGGTGGCTCTAGCACAGATACGCAGTATTTT. It codes for CASSPQGGSSTDTQYF.

The genes are TRBV21-1 and TRBJ2-7; no DNA check was done on the table's D call, TRBD1. TRBV21-1 is flagged as a pseudogene. The CDR3 runs 14 residues. This CDR3 is CASRKEEGAGEQYF. DNA for the CDR3: TGTGCCAGCAGGAAAGAGGAGGGGGCAGGGGAGCAGTACTTC.

The chain carries TRBV5-6 and TRBJ1-4; the D gene is possibly TRBD1 (5 bases). The CDR3 is made up of 12 amino acids. CDR1 is SGHDT, CDR2 YYEEEE, per germline. With 4 bases removed from V and 7 bases from J, the gap between germline ends came to 8 bases. CDR3 coding DNA: TGTGCCAGCAGCCCGGGGGGTGAAAAACTGTTTTTT. This translates into CASSPGGEKLFF.

The V and J genes are TRBV6-1 and TRBJ1-1, with D unresolved. The CDR3 sequence is 14 residues long. Germline loops: CDR1 MNHNS, CDR2 SASEGT. The V gene lost 8 bases and the J gene lost 3 bases, with 16 bases spanning the gap. As DNA, the CDR3 is TGTGCCAGCCGCCGTCCGGAGTGGCACACTGAAGCTTTCTTT. Translated, it gives CASRRPEWHTEAFF.